This record concerns one TCR beta chain sequence. The antigen it binds to is not known. Base qualities are not provided; no much larger clone lies one nucleotide away. The germline V gene yields SGHRS for CDR1 and YFSETQ for CDR2. The CDR3 has 14 amino acids, counting the end cysteine and phenylalanine. Only CDR3 DNA is held: 42 bases, read in frame from base 1. A distance of 7 bases separates the germline ends of V and J, which lose 0 bases and 1 base respectively. TCRbeta CDR3 regions were amplified from genomic DNA by means of the immunoSEQ Assay, a bias-controlled multiplex PCR. On the authors' methods: The number of nucleated cells in each sample was estimated from the amplification of reference gene primers within the assay. To quantify the absolute abundance of each unique TCRbeta CDR3 rearrangement, sequence reads were collapsed and filtered. For each sample, productive Simpson clonality was calculated as the square root of Simpson's diversity index across productive rearrangements. Drawn from immuneACCESS, this table holds only the in-frame rearrangements with V and J called that TCRdb kept. Clones are partly lost; checked studies trace under half to an unresolved V gene and leave the rest unexplained. That table is the source of V, J and clone size, and D and trimming were worked out from the DNA. The sample has approximately 220,000 clones on record, about four fifths of them singletons. The leading ten clones occupy roughly 4.8% of the sample.

Participants in the prospective study were aged about 18 to 89 years, lived in 20 to 30 United States geographic areas, and enrolled through a virtual design. In the prospective study, participants were assigned to cohorts based on the clinical history participants reported in a screening survey and a study questionnaire. Exposed participants had been in contact, within 2 weeks of entering the study, with a person who had a PCR-confirmed or clinician-diagnosed case of COVID-19. Mobile phlebotomists in the prospective study collected whole blood, serum and a nasopharyngeal or oropharyngeal swab from every participant. Over a roughly 2-month period, participants in the prospective study had the option of providing additional blood draws and questionnaires. Before DNA extraction, blood samples from the prospective study were shipped at room temperature or frozen. This entry comes from a study of blood T cell repertoires in COVID-19 (dated by TCRdb to the early 2020s). For context, the study as a whole: Samples covering the acute and convalescent phases of COVID-19 were provided by collaborators in the United States, Italy and Spain. The material from the prospective study consisted of cDNA or gDNA derived from T cells, B-cell-depleted T cells, or PBMCs. Subjects who had been exposed to COVID-19, were actively infected with it, or had recovered from it provided the deeply sampled blood TCRbeta repertoires that made up the dataset. A freely available public database, intended as a resource for researchers studying the immune response to SARS-CoV-2, is where the repertoires were released. Samples came from the ongoing ImmuneRACE study (first 160 participants) plus 1,254 subjects from 6 global collaborators. Nearly every sample came with metadata listing a de-identified subject ID, COVID-19 status, age in years and sex. Where available, HLA class I and class II types were obtained from metadata supplied by the sample provider rather than from assay-based typing. The full study reports these points: Clinical and demographic metadata were provided uncurated, with the amount varying by source and participant.

The sequencing sample was made of PBMCs or T cells enriched from blood (not recorded which). The sequence joins TRBV5-1 to TRBJ1-1; a confident D gene designation cannot be given. This TCR derives from a woman in her fifties or sixties who had been exposed to COVID-19. Here is the DNA: TGCGCCAGCAGCTTGGCCTCAGGGAACACTGAAGCTTTCTTT. Its product reads: CASSLASGNTEAFF. With the portions outside the CDR3 filled from the reference TRBV5-1 and TRBJ1-1 genes, the complete variable region becomes KAGVTQTPRYLIKTRGQQVTLSCSPISGHRSVSWYQQTPGQGLQFLFEYFSETQRNKGNFPGRFSGRQFSNSRSEMNVSTLELGDSALYLCASSLASGNTEAFFGQGTRLTVV.